Below are 24 T cell receptor beta chains sequenced from a single sample in a study of human T cells and chemical hapten exposure. Described time point: pre-sensitization, week 0. The sample's treatment: therapeutic diphenylcyclopropenone sensitization with weekly scalp DPC. TCRdb processed the RACE reads anew with MiXCR; each CDR3 protein has one entry. Of some 330,000 distinct CDR3 sequences listed, over 5% are singletons. The sample consisted of whole blood, taken in connection with sensitization to the hapten diphenylcyclopropenone (DPC). The receptor source for this set is a woman younger than 35 with alopecia areata. Some clones in this sample may be carry-over from other donors' samples.

The chain uses TRBV6-2 or TRBV6-3 and TRBJ1-1; D remains unclear. This CDR3 contains 13 residues. Germline V CDR1 and CDR2: MNHEY, SVGEGT. Trimming took 7 bases from V and 11 from J, leaving 20 bases between them. Here the CDR3 DNA reads TGTGCCAGCACCGACCCCATTCCGGAGAGGGCTTTCTTT. This codes for CASTDPIPERAFF.

This chain connects TRBV12-3 or TRBV12-4 to TRBJ1-1; D not certain. CDR3 length: 13 amino acids. Deletions cut 7 bases from V and 1 base from J, with 10 bases between. CDR3 amino acids: CASTSRANTEAFF. CDR3 sequence (DNA): TGTGCCAGCACCTCTAGGGCGAACACTGAAGCTTTCTTT.

This clonotype occurred many times. The chain joins TRBV4-3 to TRBJ2-2; tentatively, D is TRBD2 (6 bases). V lost 4 bases, J lost 6 bases, and 12 bases lay in between. CDR3 length: 14 amino acids. CDR1 and CDR2 from the germline V gene are LGHNA and YSLEER. The DNA of the CDR3 is TGCGCCAGCAGCCCCTGGGGGGACCCCGGGGAGCTGTTTTTT. Translated: CASSPWGDPGELFF.

V gene TRBV7-2 combines with J gene TRBJ1-3; possibly TRBD1 for D (5 bases). V dropped 3 bases and J dropped 4 bases, with 13 bases sitting between them. The CDR3 has 15 residues. The germline V gene has CDR1 SGHTA and CDR2 FQGNSA. The CDR3 sequence is CASSFLKGRGNTIYF. The CDR3 nucleotides are TGTGCCAGCAGCTTTCTGAAGGGGCGGGGAAACACCATATATTTT.

V gene TRBV9 combines with J gene TRBJ2-3; 9 bases fit TRBD1. CDR1 is SGDLS, CDR2 YYNGEE, per germline. V was clipped by 6 bases and J by 5 bases; unmatched bases: 7. The CDR3 is made up of 14 amino acids. CDR3 DNA: TGTGCCAGCAACCGGGACAGGGCAGAAGATACGCAGTATTTT. Its protein is CASNRDRAEDTQYF.

There are a few counts of this clonotype. The chain joins TRBV6-2 or TRBV6-3 to TRBJ2-3, with D possibly called TRBD1 or TRBD2 (5 bases each). Germline CDR1 MNHEY, CDR2 SVGEGT. CDR3 length equals 17 residues. Trimming shortened V by 0 bases and J by 0 bases, and 13 bases separated the two germline ends. The chain's CDR3 is CASSYSWDGTSTDTQYF. The CDR3 nucleotides are TGTGCCAGCAGTTACTCTTGGGACGGGACCAGCACAGATACGCAGTATTTT.

This clonotype was seen many times. The gene calls are TRBV29-1 and TRBJ2-3; maybe TRBD1 (6 bases). The germline gives CDR1 SQVTM, CDR2 ANQGSEA. The CDR3 length is 13 residues. Trimming pared 5 bases from V and 0 bases from J, leaving 9 bases between. The CDR3 DNA reads TGCAGCGTTCTAGGACAGAGCACAGATACGCAGTATTTT. Translating it yields CSVLGQSTDTQYF.

The genes are TRBV27 and TRBJ2-2; 7 bases line up with TRBD2. With 7 bases clipped from V and 4 bases from J, the junction kept 6 bases outside the gene matches. The germline V gene has CDR1 MNHEY and CDR2 SMNVEV (reference sequence). CDR3 length equals 14 residues. The CDR3 reads CASTHSGGTGELFF. CDR3 sequence (DNA): TGTGCCAGCACCCATTCGGGGGGCACCGGGGAGCTGTTTTTT.

This clonotype was observed a few times. This sequence joins TRBV2 and TRBJ2-4, with TRBD1 matching over 7 bases. Unmatched junction bases numbered 11, after V lost 4 bases and J lost 8 bases. CDR1 is SNHLY, CDR2 FYNNEI, per germline. There are 15 residues in the CDR3. CDR3 protein: CASSGQQGMSDIQYF. The CDR3, as DNA: TGTGCCAGCAGTGGTCAACAGGGGATGTCGGACATTCAGTACTTC.

This clonotype was counted many times. An end of the junction does not agree with germline; a read error may underlie this. The genes are TRBV5-1 and TRBJ1-4; a weak D match, TRBD1 (5 bases). CDR3 length: 14 amino acids. Germline assignment: CDR1 SGHRS and CDR2 YFSETQ. The CDR3 bases are TGCGCCAGCAACTTGGGAGGGGTTGCTGAAAAACTGTTTTTT. Encoded protein: CASNLGGVAEKLFF. The full variable domain, in which reference TRBV5-1 and TRBJ1-4 provide the parts outside the CDR3, is KAGVTQTPRYLIKTRGQQVTLSCSPISGHRSVSWYQQTPGQGLQFLFEYFSETQRNKGNFPGRFSGRQFSNSRSEMNVSTLELGDSALYLCASNLGGVAEKLFFGSGTQLSVL.

The CDR3 coding sequence is TGTGCCAGCAGTTACCAGGTAGATACGCAGTATTTT. It translates to CASSYQVDTQYF. The chain uses TRBV6-2 or TRBV6-3 and TRBJ2-3; D not resolved. V lost 2 bases, J lost 5 bases, and 5 bases lay in between. Germline V gives CDR1 MNHEY, CDR2 SVGEGT. The CDR3 is 12 residues long.

The chain employs TRBV13 and TRBJ2-3; TRBD2 agrees at 10 bases. Germline CDR1 PRHDT, CDR2 FYEKMQ (reference sequence). J gave up 8 bases and V 5 bases, and 13 bases lay outside the gene matches. This CDR3 contains 16 residues. The CDR3 loop is CASSTEAGGRQGTQYF. The CDR3 bases are TGTGCCAGCAGCACCGAAGCGGGGGGGCGACAGGGTACGCAGTATTTT.

The sample holds many counts of this clonotype. The chain combines TRBV5-1 with TRBJ1-1; unclear D gene. Germline V gives CDR1 SGHRS, CDR2 YFSETQ. The CDR3 is made up of 16 amino acids. V was pared by 1 base and J by 5 bases, with 18 bases between. CDR3 sequence reads: CASSLTMATSGTEAFF. The CDR3 DNA sequence: TGCGCCAGCAGCTTGACGATGGCAACTTCAGGAACTGAAGCTTTCTTT.

The V call is TRBV2, the J call TRBJ1-5; TRBD1 matches 7 bases. Germline V gives CDR1 SNHLY, CDR2 FYNNEI. This CDR3 is 13 amino acids long. V shed 7 bases, J shed 7 bases, and the junction held 7 bases outside the gene matches. The DNA of the CDR3 is TGTGCCAGCAAAAGACAGGGCGGGCAGCCCCAGCATTTT. Protein sequence: CASKRQGGQPQHF.

This clonotype was counted many times. The chain has TRBV4-1 and TRBJ1-2; D perhaps matches TRBD1 (6 bases). Between the trimmed V and J ends, which lost 5 bases and 5 bases, there was a span of 18 bases. Germline CDR1 reads MGHRA; CDR2 reads YSYEKL. This CDR3 has 15 amino acids. CDR3 in amino acids: CASSTGGQKKYGYTF. The CDR3 nucleotides are TGCGCCAGCAGCACGGGGGGGCAGAAAAAGTATGGCTACACCTTC.

This clonotype turned up a few times. The chain joins TRBV4-3 to TRBJ1-4; no clear D gene. Trimming stripped 4 bases from V and 8 bases from J, with 14 bases between. The CDR3 consists of 14 residues. The germline gives CDR1 LGHNA, CDR2 YSLEER. The CDR3 DNA sequence: TGCGCCAGCAGCCGAAGCAGCTTGCGGGAAAAACTGTTTTTT. Amino acids: CASSRSSLREKLFF.

This clonotype came up many times. The J gene is TRBJ2-3, the V gene TRBV7-9; 7 nucleotides align to TRBD2. CDR3 length: 14 residues. Germline CDR1 is SEHNR and CDR2 is FQNEAQ (reference sequence). V lost 5 bases, J lost 2 bases, and 4 bases stayed unmatched. CDR3 residues: CASSPSGYTDTQYF. The CDR3 region has the DNA TGTGCCAGCAGCCCTAGCGGATACACAGATACGCAGTATTTT.

At least ten counts were recorded for this clonotype. The rearrangement links TRBV6-5 to TRBJ1-4; no firm D call. V lost 0 bases, J lost 4 bases, and 21 bases lay in between. The CDR3 spans 19 residues. From germline, CDR1 is MNHEY and CDR2 SVGAGI. The CDR3 region has the DNA TGTGCCAGCAGTTACTCGAAACCCACTCGAGGGAAAAATAATGAAAAACTGTTTTTT. It yields the protein CASSYSKPTRGKNNEKLFF.

V usage is TRBV29-1 and J usage is TRBJ2-3, with D perhaps matching TRBD1 (6 bases). Germline assignment: CDR1 SQVTM and CDR2 ANQGSEA. V was clipped by 1 base and J by 0 bases, with 11 bases between them. This CDR3 has 15 amino acids. CDR3 region: CSVEGTAYSTDTQYF. For the CDR3, the DNA is TGCAGCGTTGAAGGGACAGCATATAGCACAGATACGCAGTATTTT.

A few counts support this clonotype. The rearrangement joins TRBV28 to TRBJ1-6, with 12 bases aligning to TRBD1. V shed 5 bases, J shed 9 bases, and the junction held 5 bases outside the gene matches. The CDR3 is 15 residues long. CDR1 MDHEN and CDR2 SYDVKM come from the germline V gene. CDR3 region: CASSVGTGGPSPLHF. The CDR3 DNA reads as TGTGCCAGCAGTGTGGGGACAGGGGGCCCTTCACCCCTCCACTTT.

This clonotype has ten or more counts. The chain links TRBV5-1 to TRBJ2-3; D uncertain. V lost 5 bases and J 1 base, leaving 14 bases between the germline ends. The CDR3 consists of 15 residues. Germline CDR1 is SGHRS and CDR2 is YFSETQ. CDR3 DNA: TGCGCCAGCAGATATGATCCTAGGGGCACAGATACGCAGTATTTT. It translates to CASRYDPRGTDTQYF.

In this sample, this clonotype turned up many times. This chain uses TRBV12-3 or TRBV12-4 with TRBJ2-7, with D maybe TRBD2 (5 bases). V gave up 3 bases and J gave up 2 bases, with 11 bases separating them. The CDR3 is made up of 14 amino acids. CDR3 sequence: CASSLADGAYEQYF. The CDR3 region has the DNA TGTGCCAGCAGTTTGGCGGACGGGGCCTACGAGCAGTACTTC.

The gene calls are TRBV24-1 and TRBJ1-5; the D gene is possibly TRBD1 (5 bases). Looked up from germline, CDR1 is KGHDR and CDR2 is SFDVKD. V lost 3 bases, J lost 6 bases, and 11 bases lay in between. This CDR3 is built from 14 residues. The CDR3 spells CATSDNGDSQPQHF. CDR3 nucleotide sequence: TGTGCCACCAGTGATAACGGTGACAGTCAGCCCCAGCATTTT.

This clonotype has ten or more counts. The chain couples TRBV11-3 to TRBJ1-1; D possibly corresponds to TRBD1 (6 bases). Trimming stripped 8 bases from V and 7 bases from J, with 14 bases between. Germline CDR1 SGHNT, CDR2 YENEEA. The CDR3 is 12 residues long. The CDR3 coding sequence is TGTGCCAGCCAGGGGCCGAACGGTGAAGCTTTCTTT. This gives the protein CASQGPNGEAFF.